The following is a T cell receptor beta chain sequence with its context. The antigen is undetermined. Produced via immunoSEQ multiplex PCR; TCRdb's table is partial and in-frame only. The top ten hold roughly 1.2% of the sample, which has 50,000 to 65,000 clones, almost 97% seen once. This record comes from a study of cytomegalovirus exposure and HLA in healthy donors. The wider study: The 95 to 150 validation repertoires used a platform that matched the one used for the approximately 670 first-cohort repertoires, as a later analysis reported. Findings of the study overall: The authors enumerated roughly 160 TCR beta chains as linked to cytomegalovirus.

V lost 2 bases, J lost 8 bases, and 15 bases lay in between. The germline V gene encodes CDR1 KGHSH and CDR2 LQKENI. CDR3 length: 14 residues. This receptor was obtained from a woman under 30 in good health and CMV-seronegative. The sequencing sample was made of PBMCs. J is TRBJ1-2 and V is TRBV18, with D unresolved. CDR3 bases: TGTGCCAGCTCACCAGGGCCCGACGACCGGGGCTACACCTTC. Translation: CASSPGPDDRGYTF.